A selection of T cell receptor beta chains follows, all from one sample in a study of blood T cell repertoires in COVID-19. Generated by immunoSEQ multiplex PCR, the TCRdb table keeps only in-frame clones and is missing some. The data contain 300,000 to 400,000 clones, approximately 90% of them singletons. Sequencing was done on a sample of peripheral blood. Receptors were obtained from a woman between 18 and 29 years old who had recovered from COVID-19. The CDR3 runs from the conserved cysteine through the conserved F or W.

V: TRBV30
CDR3: CAWSEREIYGELFF

V: TRBV5-6
CDR3: CASSLAGVPTF

V: TRBV5-6
CDR3: CASSFESLDRGPTDTQYF

V: TRBV7-6
CDR3: CASSSNSGGSAEAFF

V: TRBV7-2
CDR3: CASSLQDRGNQPQHF

V: TRBV3-1/TRBV3-2
CDR3: CASSQTFFSGRAGSGELFF

V: TRBV6-6
CDR3: CASSQASILPDFPPNEKLFF

V: TRBV6-6
CDR3: CASSFGVGNTIYF

V: TRBV4-3
CDR3: CASSQDPTTSGTLSSYNEQFF

V: TRBV5-1
CDR3: CASSSQGARNNEQFF

V: TRBV9
CDR3: CASAGSGRTDTQYF

V: TRBV3-1/TRBV3-2
CDR3: CASSSDRGRGGYGYTF

V: TRBV30
CDR3: CAWSVTSTGGDTEAFF

V: TRBV11-2
CDR3: CASSWEVPEAFF

V: TRBV29-1
CDR3: CSVDLTGAGNTIYF

V: TRBV7-2
CDR3: CASSLIVGGVGTDTQYF

V: TRBV30
CDR3: CAWTSFNTGELFF

V: TRBV7-6
CDR3: CASSPQREGLAEQFF

V: TRBV4-1
CDR3: CASSQRQTNTGELFF

V: TRBV5-1
CDR3: CASRRTGGANSPLHF

V: TRBV7-9
CDR3: CASRSGTPANTGELFF

V: TRBV30
CDR3: CAWSVKAGGVNEQFF

V: TRBV7-2
CDR3: CASSSDSNQPQHF

V: TRBV10-2
CDR3: CASSDYGTGDTEAFF

V: TRBV7-8
CDR3: CASSQRSRGTFYNSPLHF

V: TRBV7-2
CDR3: CASSLVPGQLSNQPQHF

V: TRBV12-5
CDR3: CASGFSRGEYGYTF

V: TRBV9
CDR3: CASSELPTGANSPLHF

V: TRBV30
CDR3: CAWSFGGTSSGNTIYF

V: TRBV5-1
CDR3: CASSFGTGITEAFF